This record covers a single T cell receptor beta chain. This sample was included in a study of T-cell memory formation after mild COVID-19. Germline V gene lookup returns CDR1 SQVTM and CDR2 ANQGSEA. CDR3 length equals 13 residues. V gave up 1 base and J gave up 1 base, with 7 bases separating them. A single record per CDR3 protein comes from TCRdb applying MiXCR to the 5' RACE reads. Of 500,000 to 650,000 distinct CDR3 sequences in the sample, less than 25% are singletons; the top ten hold under 8.5%. This clonotype originated in an adult woman who had mild COVID-19 (a few samples of this study predate the infection). Cell type and time point are not known. V gene TRBV29-1 combines with J gene TRBJ2-5; no firm D call. Material for sequencing was PBMCs or a T cell subset sorted from them (not recorded which). CDR3 region: CSVEARAQETQYF. In nucleotides, the CDR3 is TGCAGCGTTGAAGCTAGGGCCCAAGAGACCCAGTACTTC.